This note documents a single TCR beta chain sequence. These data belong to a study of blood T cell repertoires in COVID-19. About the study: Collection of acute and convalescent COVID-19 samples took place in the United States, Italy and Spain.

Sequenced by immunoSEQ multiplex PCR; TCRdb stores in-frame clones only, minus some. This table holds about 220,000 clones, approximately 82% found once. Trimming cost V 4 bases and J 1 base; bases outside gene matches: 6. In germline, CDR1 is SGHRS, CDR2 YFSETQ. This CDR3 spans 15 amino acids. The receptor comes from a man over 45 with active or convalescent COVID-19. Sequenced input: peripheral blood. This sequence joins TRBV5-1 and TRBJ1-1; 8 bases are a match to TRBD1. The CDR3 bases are TGCGCCAGCAGCCCACAGGGGGTTGAGAACACTGAAGCTTTCTTT. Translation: CASSPQGVENTEAFF.